This T cell receptor (beta chain) was found in a study of T-cell memory formation after mild COVID-19. TCRdb fed the 5' RACE reads into MiXCR, producing one record per CDR3 protein. The top ten hold about 8.1% of the sample, which has 580,000 or so distinct CDR3 sequences, around 16% seen once. Whole-study findings and limits: Day 15 to 85 contracting clones showed balanced CD4/CD8; later expanders leaned CD4+.

Germline V gene sequence: CDR1 MNHEY, CDR2 SVGAGI. With 5 bases removed from V and 0 bases from J, the gap between germline ends came to 8 bases. This CDR3 is built from 14 residues. Comment on this clonotype: Its antigen is as yet unknown. This may come from a read error, since a much larger clone is one base off.

The origin of this receptor is an adult woman who had mild COVID-19 (a few samples of this study predate the infection). Cell type and time point are not known. The sample taken for sequencing was PBMCs or a T cell subset sorted from them (not recorded which). The rearrangement joins TRBV6-5 to TRBJ1-5; no reliable D call. The CDR3 reads CASSGEYSNQPQHF. CDR3 DNA: TGTGCCAGCAGTGGAGAGTATAGCAATCAGCCCCAGCATTTT.